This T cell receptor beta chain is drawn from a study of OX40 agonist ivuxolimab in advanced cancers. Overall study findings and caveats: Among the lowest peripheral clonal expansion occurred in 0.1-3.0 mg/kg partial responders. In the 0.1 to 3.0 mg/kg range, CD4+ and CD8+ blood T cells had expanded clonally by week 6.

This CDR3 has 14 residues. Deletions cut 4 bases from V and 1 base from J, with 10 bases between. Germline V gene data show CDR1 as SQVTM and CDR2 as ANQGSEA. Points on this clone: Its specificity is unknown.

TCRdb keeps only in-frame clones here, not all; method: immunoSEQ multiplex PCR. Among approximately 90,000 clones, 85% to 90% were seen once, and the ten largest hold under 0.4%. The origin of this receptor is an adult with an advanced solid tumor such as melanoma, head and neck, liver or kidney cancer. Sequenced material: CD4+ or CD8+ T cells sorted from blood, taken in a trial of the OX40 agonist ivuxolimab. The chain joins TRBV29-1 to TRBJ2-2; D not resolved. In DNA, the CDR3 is TGCAGCGTTGCCCGGACGGGGAACACCGGGGAGCTGTTTTTT. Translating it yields CSVARTGNTGELFF.